This TCR beta chain comes out of a study of blood T cell repertoires in COVID-19. Study-level background: In each case, the material was cDNA or gDNA derived from T cells, B-cell-depleted T cells, or PBMCs.

The CDR3 is 15 amino acids. V lost 5 bases, J lost 6 bases, and 16 bases lay in between. Germline CDR1 is MNHEY and CDR2 is SVGAGI. This clone was detected once. In the study's own analysis: Amplification of reference gene primers provided the estimated nucleated cell counts. This table comes from immunoSEQ multiplex PCR, and its TCRdb copy is limited to in-frame clones, with some not included. Clone size and V and J calls were adopted from that table, with D and trimming inferred from the DNA. The table includes 150,000 or so clones, about 90% detected once. V and J are TRBV6-5 and TRBJ1-4, with D maybe TRBD1 (6 bases). Sequenced: PBMCs or T cells enriched from blood (not recorded which). This clonotype was obtained from a woman aged 45-65 years who had recovered from COVID-19. For the CDR3, the DNA is TGTGCCAGCAGTAACTACAGGGAAGTTGATGAAAAACTGTTTTTT. It is translated as CASSNYREVDEKLFF.